This paragraph covers one TCR beta chain sequence. Its antigen is undetermined. The junction does not match germline at one end; this may be a read error. These data come from a study of tumor-infiltrating lymphocytes in primary liver carcinoma. Across the study: Samples had roughly 3.65 to 7.5 million productive TCRbeta reads, comparable between tissue types. General observations from the study: Pairs comparing tumor with adjacent tissue or blood overlapped less than pairs drawn from tumor regions. No comparison of CD4+ and CD8+ repertoires was made, since the samples were bulk unsorted.

Alongside blood RNA obtained from unsorted whole blood, germline DNA was also extracted. TCR beta cDNA was made from around 520 ng total RNA with a constant-region primer. ARM-PCR, slightly modified, supplied the TCR beta libraries through three nested multiplex PCR rounds. Each of the first two PCR rounds ran 9 to 11 cycles with TRBV1-TRBV30 forward and C-beta reverse primers. TCRdb passed the multiplex PCR reads through MiXCR, listing each CDR3 protein once. The table has more than 150,000 distinct CDR3 sequences, over 50% seen once. This CDR3 is 13 amino acids long. Germline V gene data show CDR1 as SGHAT and CDR2 as FQNNGV.

The rearrangement links TRBV11-2 to TRBJ1-1; no definite D call. The sample taken for sequencing was peripheral blood. This clonotype was sampled from a man aged 35-49 years with primary liver carcinoma and hepatitis B virus infection. In DNA, the CDR3 is TGTGCCAGAAGCTTACACGAAAACACTGAGGCTTTCTTT. This codes for CARSLHENTEAFF.